Each of the 30 T cell receptor beta chains below was sequenced from the same sample in a study of vaccination and CD4 T cells after COVID-19. Sequencing of cultured CD4+ T cell DNA used the Oncomine TCR Beta short-read assay. From CD4+ T cells that had been cultured, genomic DNA was extracted. TCRdb passed the PCR reads through MiXCR, listing each CDR3 protein once. The table records about 11,000 distinct CDR3 sequences, around 30% of them present only once. As for treatment: roughly 10-day PBMC culture with coronavirus spike peptide pools or control peptides (ViraFEST assay). Pre-COVID-19 pandemic sampling (2011-2018) yielded the unexposed donor's CD4+ T cells. No antigen has been identified for these receptors. Sequenced sample: CD4+ T cells from blood, cultured in vitro. These TCRs come from a human donor in good health.

This clonotype was detected a few times. The rearrangement joins TRBV4-2 to TRBJ1-3; D is unclear. Trimming left V 1 base short and J 8 bases short, with 15 bases between. This CDR3 has 15 residues. Germline CDR1 reads LGHNA; CDR2 reads YNFKEQ. DNA of the CDR3: TGTGCCAGCAGCCAAGGGAAACTGGAACGCGACACCATATATTTT. It encodes CASSQGKLERDTIYF.

This chain joins TRBV6-2 or TRBV6-3 and TRBJ2-5; 8 bases line up with TRBD1. Germline CDR1 reads MNHEY; CDR2 reads SVGEGT. J lost 5 bases, V lost 5 bases, and 7 bases had no gene match. The CDR3 is 14 residues long. CDR3 nucleotide sequence: TGTGCCAGCAGTAAACTACAGGGGGATGAGACCCAGTACTTC. It specifies CASSKLQGDETQYF.

This sequence joins TRBV19 and TRBJ1-6; 10 positions agree with TRBD1. The CDR3 loop spans 14 amino acids. Germline V gene data show CDR1 as LNHDA and CDR2 as SQIVND (reference sequence). Unmatched junction bases numbered 4, after V lost 4 bases and J lost 10 bases. The CDR3 region is CASSRDRGGSPLHF. The CDR3 region has the DNA TGTGCCAGTAGTAGGGACAGGGGTGGATCACCCCTCCACTTT.

This rearrangement joins TRBV4-2 to TRBJ2-5; D not certain. This CDR3 is 15 amino acids long. V lost 2 bases to trimming and J lost 4 bases, with 14 bases between them. Germline-derived CDR1 and CDR2 are LGHNA and YNFKEQ. Here the CDR3 DNA reads TGTGCCAGCAGCCAACAGACGGTTAAGCCAGAGACCCAGTACTTC. Its protein is CASSQQTVKPETQYF.

This chain links TRBV2 with TRBJ1-6; TRBD1 might be the D (6 bases). The V gene lost 2 bases and the J gene lost 7 bases, with 9 bases spanning the gap. From germline, CDR1 is SNHLY and CDR2 FYNNEI. CDR3 length: 14 residues. CDR3 bases: TGTGCCAGCAGTGAACTACAGGGAAATTCACCCCTCCACTTT. Its protein is CASSELQGNSPLHF.

The rearrangement uses TRBV7-2 and TRBJ2-2; 9 positions match TRBD1. The length of the CDR3 is 16 residues. The germline gives CDR1 SGHTA, CDR2 FQGNSA. V lost 0 bases, J lost 6 bases, and 5 bases stayed unmatched. The CDR3 bases are TGTGCCAGCAGCTTAGCCGGGACAGGGTGGGCCGGGGAGCTGTTTTTT. Amino acids: CASSLAGTGWAGELFF. Combining the CDR3 with reference TRBV7-2 and TRBJ2-2 gives the whole variable domain GAGVSQSPSNKVTEKGKDVELRCDPISGHTALYWYRQSLGQGLEFLIYFQGNSAPDKSGLPSDRFSAERTGGSVSTLTIQRTQQEDSAVYLCASSLAGTGWAGELFFGEGSRLTVL.

This clonotype came up a few times. In nucleotides, the CDR3 is TGTGCCAGCTCATCGGGATTTAGCAATCAGCCCCAGCATTTT. It codes for CASSSGFSNQPQHF. The chain has TRBV18 and TRBJ1-5; no definite D call. Per the germline V gene, CDR1 is KGHSH and CDR2 is LQKENI. V lost 5 bases, J lost 0 bases, and 8 bases lay in between. The CDR3 has 14 amino acids.

This clonotype is large (0.1 to 1%) by share. This chain uses TRBV7-3 with TRBJ1-1; 7 bases are shared with TRBD1. In germline, CDR1 is SGHTA, CDR2 FQGTGA. The length of the CDR3 is 13 residues. The ends lost 1 base at V and 7 bases at J; junction bases unmatched: 3. The CDR3, as DNA: TGTGCCAGCAGCTTAAGCCGGGACAGTGAAGCTTTCTTT. Translation: CASSLSRDSEAFF.

There are a few counts of this clonotype. The chain is built from TRBV20-1 and TRBJ1-1, with 9 bases that match TRBD1. Trimming removed 3 bases from V and 1 base from J; junction bases left unmatched: 3. The germline gives CDR1 DFQATT, CDR2 SNEGSKA (reference sequence). The CDR3 runs to 14 residues. The CDR3 DNA reads TGCAGTGCTAGGACGGGACAGGGGAACACTGAAGCTTTCTTT. Its translation: CSARTGQGNTEAFF.

The CDR3 region has the DNA TGTGCCAGCACTGAGGGCCGGGGAGAGACCCAGTACTTC. Translation: CASTEGRGETQYF. V usage is TRBV6-1 and J usage is TRBJ2-5; D perhaps matches TRBD2 (5 bases). The CDR3 covers 13 residues. The V gene lost 7 bases and the J gene lost 4 bases, with 13 bases spanning the gap. The germline V gene has CDR1 MNHNS and CDR2 SASEGT.

In DNA, the CDR3 is TGTGCCACCCGACGGGCTAGCGGGAGATACTACGAGCAGTACTTC. The encoded protein is CATRRASGRYYEQYF. The rearrangement links TRBV15 to TRBJ2-7; TRBD2 agrees at 10 bases. The trim removed 8 bases at V and 3 bases at J, leaving 10 bases unmatched. The CDR3 totals 15 residues. CDR1 and CDR2 (germline): LNHNV, YYDKDF (reference sequence).

The V and J genes are TRBV7-2 and TRBJ2-3; 10 bases fit TRBD1. Germline CDR1 SGHTA, CDR2 FQGNSA. With V trimmed by 4 bases and J by 11 bases, 6 bases remained unmatched. The CDR3 is 13 residues long. The CDR3 spells CASSSSGQGMQYF. CDR3 coding DNA: TGTGCCAGCAGCTCCTCGGGACAGGGGATGCAGTATTTT.

This rearrangement joins TRBV6-1 to TRBJ1-1; perhaps TRBD1 as D (6 bases). Germline V CDR1 and CDR2: MNHNS, SASEGT. V was trimmed by 6 bases and J by 1 base, leaving 12 bases between them. The CDR3 sequence is 14 residues long. The chain's CDR3 is CASRQGFRNTEAFF. In DNA, the CDR3 is TGTGCCAGCAGGCAGGGGTTTCGGAACACTGAAGCTTTCTTT.

By frequency in the sample, this clonotype is large (0.1 to 1%). The rearrangement uses TRBV20-1 and TRBJ2-3; 9 bases align to TRBD2. V lost 3 bases to trimming and J lost 11 bases; unmatched junction nucleotides: 6. From germline, CDR1 is DFQATT and CDR2 SNEGSKA (reference sequence). The CDR3 runs 12 residues. CDR3 sequence (DNA): TGCAGTGCTAGGCGGGAGGGCCGCGGGCAGTATTTT. Its protein product is CSARREGRGQYF.

The chain carries TRBV14 and TRBJ1-1; no clear D gene. The germline V gene has CDR1 SGHDN and CDR2 FVKESK. This CDR3 region has 17 residues. V was cut by 0 bases and J by 1 base, with 15 bases left in between. In DNA form, the CDR3 reads TGTGCCAGCAGCCAAGAAGGCGTTCACTGGGGGAACACTGAAGCTTTCTTT. This codes for CASSQEGVHWGNTEAFF.

This clonotype showed up just a few times. The V gene is TRBV7-8, the J gene TRBJ2-7; 10 positions match TRBD1. V was clipped by 5 bases and J by 7 bases; unmatched bases: 8. The CDR3 covers 14 residues. The V gene's germline CDR1 is SGHVS and CDR2 FQNEAQ. The CDR3 region is CASSLGRGQGEQYF. As DNA, the CDR3 is TGTGCCAGCAGCCTCGGGAGGGGACAGGGGGAGCAGTACTTC.

This sequence joins TRBV28 and TRBJ2-2; D not resolved. CDR1 is MDHEN, CDR2 SYDVKM, per germline. Trimming pared 2 bases from V and 7 bases from J, leaving 8 bases between. The CDR3 covers 13 residues. The CDR3 sequence: CASSLLSGGELFF. For the CDR3, the DNA is TGTGCCAGCAGTTTACTCTCCGGCGGGGAGCTGTTTTTT.

This chain links TRBV5-4 with TRBJ2-1, with 10 bases matching TRBD1. V lost 4 bases and J lost 6; bases outside the gene matches: 7. Per germline, CDR1 SGHNT and CDR2 YYREEE (reference sequence). The CDR3 extends over 15 amino acids. CDR3 in DNA: TGTGCCAGCAGCCCTCGACAGGGGGCCGGCAATGAGCAGTTCTTC. This sequence encodes CASSPRQGAGNEQFF.

The chain employs TRBV7-8 and TRBJ1-2; a weak D match, TRBD1 (5 bases). Germline CDR1 is SGHVS and CDR2 is FQNEAQ. This CDR3 has 15 residues. V shed 5 bases and J shed 2 bases, with 15 bases lying between them. DNA for the CDR3: TGTGCCAGCAGCCTAAACAGGACACCAAACTATGGCTACACCTTC. Translating it yields CASSLNRTPNYGYTF.

A few counts support this clonotype. The V call is TRBV30, the J call TRBJ2-7; the D call may be TRBD1 or TRBD2 (5 bases each). Trimming stripped 8 bases from V and 2 bases from J, with 19 bases between. The CDR3 totals 14 residues. Germline assignment: CDR1 GTSNPN and CDR2 SVGIG (reference sequence). The DNA for the CDR3 is TGTGCCGGGGCTCGCGGGCAGATCCCCTACGAGCAGTACTTC. Translation gives CAGARGQIPYEQYF. The entire variable domain, with the rest obtained from reference TRBV30 and TRBJ2-7, is as follows: SQTIHQWPATLVQPVGSPLSLECTVEGTSNPNLYWYRQAAGRGLQLLFYSVGIGQISSEVPQNLSASRPQDRQFILSSKKLLLSDSGFYLCAGARGQIPYEQYFGPGTRLTVT.

The rearrangement joins TRBV4-3 to TRBJ1-2, with 7 bases fitting TRBD1. From germline, CDR1 is LGHNA and CDR2 YSLEER. There are 17 residues in the CDR3. With V trimmed by 1 base and J by 4 bases, 12 bases remained unmatched. CDR3 sequence: CASSQGGVTGVCYGYTF. For the CDR3, the DNA is TGCGCCAGCAGCCAAGGAGGGGTCACAGGGGTGTGCTATGGCTACACCTTC.

This clonotype showed up just a few times. The V and J genes are TRBV20-1 and TRBJ1-5, with 10 positions matching TRBD1. Germline CDR1 is DFQATT and CDR2 is SNEGSKA (reference sequence). The V and J ends lost 4 bases and 0 bases, in that order; junction bases with no gene match: 6. The CDR3 contains 16 residues. CDR3 in amino acids: CSATGQGGYSNQPQHF. DNA of the CDR3: TGCAGTGCTACCGGACAGGGGGGATATAGCAATCAGCCCCAGCATTTT.

J is TRBJ2-6 and V is TRBV7-9; TRBD2 might be the D (5 bases). Germline V lookup: CDR1 SEHNR, CDR2 FQNEAQ (reference sequence). Trimming removed 2 bases at V and 3 bases at J, with 14 bases between. The CDR3 runs 17 residues. The chain's CDR3 is CASSLTETAGGANVLTF. The CDR3 coding sequence is TGTGCCAGCAGCTTAACGGAGACCGCGGGTGGGGCCAACGTCCTGACTTTC. The full variable domain, in which reference TRBV7-9 and TRBJ2-6 provide the parts outside the CDR3, is DTGVSQNPRHKITKRGQNVTFRCDPISEHNRLYWYRQTLGQGPEFLTYFQNEAQLEKSRLLSDRFSAERPKGSFSTLEIQRTEQGDSAMYLCASSLTETAGGANVLTFGAGSRLTVL.

The chain joins TRBV6-2 or TRBV6-3 to TRBJ2-3, with 10 bases that match TRBD2. Germline V lookup: CDR1 MNHEY, CDR2 SVGEGT. The CDR3 consists of 15 residues. V dropped 6 bases and J dropped 2; count of bases not matched to a gene: 5. CDR3 nucleotide sequence: TGTGCCAGCAGGCTAGCGGGAGAGGTCACAGATACGCAGTATTTT. Translating it yields CASRLAGEVTDTQYF.

The V call is TRBV7-9, the J call TRBJ2-1, with 10 bases matching TRBD2. The CDR3 loop spans 18 amino acids. CDR1 is SEHNR and CDR2 is FQNEAQ in the germline V gene (reference sequence). V lost 3 bases and J lost 6; bases outside the gene matches: 14. As DNA, the CDR3 is TGTGCCAGCAGCTTTCCCCATAGGCTAGCGGGAGTCCGCAATGAGCAGTTCTTC. It translates to CASSFPHRLAGVRNEQFF.

This rearrangement joins TRBV10-3 to TRBJ1-2; D is possibly TRBD1 (6 bases). V was pared by 0 bases and J by 0 bases, with 8 bases between. The CDR3 runs 15 residues. CDR1 and CDR2 from the germline V gene are ENHRY and SYGVKD. For the CDR3, the DNA is TGTGCCATCAGTGAGTCCCGGACAGCTAACTATGGCTACACCTTC. Translation: CAISESRTANYGYTF.

The V and J genes are TRBV6-2 or TRBV6-3 and TRBJ2-1; the D is unclear. The CDR3 runs 15 residues. CDR1 is MNHEY, CDR2 SVGEGT, per germline. CDR3 in amino acids: CVGKLSSLRGDEQFF. The CDR3 nucleotides are TGTGTCGGTAAACTCTCTAGTCTCAGAGGCGATGAGCAGTTCTTC.

V usage is TRBV6-2 or TRBV6-3 and J usage is TRBJ1-2, with D perhaps matching TRBD1 (5 bases). The V end was cut by 8 bases, the J end by 1 base, with 8 bases between. Germline lookup yields CDR1 MNHEY and CDR2 SVGEGT. The CDR3 totals 12 residues. The CDR3 nucleotides are TGTGCCAGCCGGGGCTTTAACTATGGCTACACCTTC. As protein: CASRGFNYGYTF.

This clonotype was counted a few times. This chain connects TRBV27 to TRBJ2-3, with D perhaps being TRBD1 or TRBD2 (5 bases each). The CDR3 totals 15 residues. In germline, CDR1 is MNHEY, CDR2 SMNVEV (reference sequence). V lost 3 bases to trimming and J lost 2 bases, with 12 bases between them. The CDR3 sequence is CASSFIGGVTDTQYF. The CDR3 DNA sequence: TGTGCCAGCAGTTTTATTGGGGGAGTCACAGATACGCAGTATTTT.

This chain connects TRBV6-1 to TRBJ1-3; D gene ambiguous. The germline V gene has CDR1 MNHNS and CDR2 SASEGT. Trimming left V 6 bases short and J 0 bases short, with 12 bases between. The CDR3 contains 15 residues. The chain's CDR3 is CASRPTGSSGNTIYF. The CDR3 DNA follows: TGTGCCAGCAGGCCGACCGGGAGCTCTGGAAACACCATATATTTT.